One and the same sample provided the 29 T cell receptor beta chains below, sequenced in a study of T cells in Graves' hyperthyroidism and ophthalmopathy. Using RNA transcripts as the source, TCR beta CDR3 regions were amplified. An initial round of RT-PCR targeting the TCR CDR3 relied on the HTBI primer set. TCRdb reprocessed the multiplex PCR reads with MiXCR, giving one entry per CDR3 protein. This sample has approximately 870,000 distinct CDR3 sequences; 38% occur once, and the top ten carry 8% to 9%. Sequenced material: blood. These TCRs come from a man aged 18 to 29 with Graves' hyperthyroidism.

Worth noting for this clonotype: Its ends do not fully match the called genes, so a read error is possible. For the CDR3, the DNA is TGTGCCAGCAGTTACTCGGGGCAGTTTAATGAAAAACTGTTTTTT. Amino acid sequence: CASSYSGQFNEKLFF. The chain recombines TRBV10-3 with TRBJ1-4, with a tentative D call TRBD1 (5 bases). Germline CDR1 reads ENHRY; CDR2 reads SYGVKD. The CDR3 is made up of 15 amino acids.

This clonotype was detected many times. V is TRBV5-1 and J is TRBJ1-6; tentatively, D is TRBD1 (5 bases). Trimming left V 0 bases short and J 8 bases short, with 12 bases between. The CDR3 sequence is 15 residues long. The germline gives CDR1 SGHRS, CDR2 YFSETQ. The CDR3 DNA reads TGCGCCAGCAGCTTGGCGGGGCTAAGGGATTCACCCCTCCACTTT. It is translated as CASSLAGLRDSPLHF.

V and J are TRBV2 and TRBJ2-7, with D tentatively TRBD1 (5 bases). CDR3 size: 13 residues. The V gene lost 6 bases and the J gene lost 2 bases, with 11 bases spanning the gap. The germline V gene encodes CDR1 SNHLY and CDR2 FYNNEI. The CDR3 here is CASSPETAYEQYF. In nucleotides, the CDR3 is TGTGCCAGCAGCCCCGAGACAGCCTACGAGCAGTACTTC.

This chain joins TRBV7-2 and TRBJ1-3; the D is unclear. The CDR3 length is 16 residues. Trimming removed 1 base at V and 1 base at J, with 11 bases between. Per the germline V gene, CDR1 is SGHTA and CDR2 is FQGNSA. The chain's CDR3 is CASSLGRSGSGNTIYF. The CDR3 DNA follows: TGTGCCAGCAGCTTAGGAAGGTCAGGTTCTGGAAACACCATATATTTT.

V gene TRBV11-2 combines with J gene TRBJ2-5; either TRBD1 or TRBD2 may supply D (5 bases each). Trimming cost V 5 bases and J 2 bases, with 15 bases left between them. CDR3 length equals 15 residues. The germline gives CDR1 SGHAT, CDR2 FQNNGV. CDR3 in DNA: TGTGCCAGCAGCGCCGGGGCGGCTTCACAAGAGACCCAGTACTTC. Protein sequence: CASSAGAASQETQYF.

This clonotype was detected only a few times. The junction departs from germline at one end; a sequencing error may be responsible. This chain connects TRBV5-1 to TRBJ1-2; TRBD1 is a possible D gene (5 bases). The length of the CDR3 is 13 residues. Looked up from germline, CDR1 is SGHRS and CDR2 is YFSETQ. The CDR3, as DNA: TGTGCCAGCAGCTTCGAGGGGCCTTACGGCTACACCTTC. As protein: CASSFEGPYGYTF.

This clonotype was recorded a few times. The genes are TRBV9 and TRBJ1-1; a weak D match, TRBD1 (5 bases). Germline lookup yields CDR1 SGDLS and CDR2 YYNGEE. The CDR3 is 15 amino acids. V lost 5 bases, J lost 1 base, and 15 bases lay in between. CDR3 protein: CASSYSWGSNTEAFF. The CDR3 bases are TGTGCCAGCAGTTATTCTTGGGGCTCGAACACTGAAGCTTTCTTT. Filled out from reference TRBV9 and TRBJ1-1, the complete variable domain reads DSGVTQTPKHLITATGQRVTLRCSPRSGDLSVYWYQQSLDQGLQFLIQYYNGEERAKGNILERFSAQQFPDLHSELNLSSLELGDSALYFCASSYSWGSNTEAFFGQGTRLTVV.

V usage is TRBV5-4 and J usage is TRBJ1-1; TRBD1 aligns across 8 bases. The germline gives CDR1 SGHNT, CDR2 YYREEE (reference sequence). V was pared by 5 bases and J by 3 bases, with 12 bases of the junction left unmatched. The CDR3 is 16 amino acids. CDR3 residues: CASREPRGPSYTEAFF. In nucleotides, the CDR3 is TGTGCCAGCAGAGAGCCCAGGGGGCCTTCGTACACTGAAGCTTTCTTT.

The CDR3 DNA follows: TGCGCCAGCAGCCGGCCCGGGACTAGCGGTAGGAACACCGGGGAGCTGTTTTTT. Protein: CASSRPGTSGRNTGELFF. The genes are TRBV5-1 and TRBJ2-2; 11 bases map to TRBD2. V shed 4 bases and J 1 base; nucleotides not matched to a gene: 9. There are 18 residues in the CDR3. Germline V gene data show CDR1 as SGHRS and CDR2 as YFSETQ.

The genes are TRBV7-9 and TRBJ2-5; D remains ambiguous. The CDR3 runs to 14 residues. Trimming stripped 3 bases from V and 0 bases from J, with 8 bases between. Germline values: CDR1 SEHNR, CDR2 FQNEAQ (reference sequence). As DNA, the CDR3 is TGTGCCAGCAGCTTCGGCTGGGACCAAGAGACCCAGTACTTC. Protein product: CASSFGWDQETQYF.

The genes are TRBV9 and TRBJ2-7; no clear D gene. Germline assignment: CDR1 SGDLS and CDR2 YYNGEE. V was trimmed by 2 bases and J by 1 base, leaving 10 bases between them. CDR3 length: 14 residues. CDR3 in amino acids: CASSVSTNSYEQYF. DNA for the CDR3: TGTGCCAGCAGCGTCTCCACGAATTCCTACGAGCAGTACTTC.

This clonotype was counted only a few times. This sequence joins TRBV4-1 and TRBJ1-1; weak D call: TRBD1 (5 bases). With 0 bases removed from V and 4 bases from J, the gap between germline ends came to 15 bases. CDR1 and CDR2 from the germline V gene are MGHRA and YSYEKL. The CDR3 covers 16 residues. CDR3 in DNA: TGCGCCAGCAGCCAAGATATCGGCGAGGGGAGCACTGAAGCTTTCTTT. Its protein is CASSQDIGEGSTEAFF.

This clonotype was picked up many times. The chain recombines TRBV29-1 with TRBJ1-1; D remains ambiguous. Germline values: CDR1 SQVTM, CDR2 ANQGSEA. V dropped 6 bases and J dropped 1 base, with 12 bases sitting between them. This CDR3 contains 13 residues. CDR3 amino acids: CSVIGPTNTEAFF. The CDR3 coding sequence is TGCAGCGTGATTGGACCGACGAACACTGAAGCTTTCTTT.

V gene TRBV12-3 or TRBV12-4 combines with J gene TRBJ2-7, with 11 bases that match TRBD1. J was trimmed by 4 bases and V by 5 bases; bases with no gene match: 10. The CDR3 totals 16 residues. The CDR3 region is CASSNPGTGGLYEQYF. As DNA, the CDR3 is TGTGCCAGCAGTAACCCCGGGACAGGGGGGTTATACGAGCAGTACTTC.

This CDR3 is CSVSGQGGTDTQYF. CDR3 sequence (DNA): TGCAGCGTTTCCGGACAGGGGGGCACAGATACGCAGTATTTT. The V gene is TRBV29-1, the J gene TRBJ2-3; 10 bases line up with TRBD1. With V trimmed by 5 bases and J by 1 base, 3 bases remained unmatched. The CDR3 is 14 residues long. Germline V gene sequence: CDR1 SQVTM, CDR2 ANQGSEA.

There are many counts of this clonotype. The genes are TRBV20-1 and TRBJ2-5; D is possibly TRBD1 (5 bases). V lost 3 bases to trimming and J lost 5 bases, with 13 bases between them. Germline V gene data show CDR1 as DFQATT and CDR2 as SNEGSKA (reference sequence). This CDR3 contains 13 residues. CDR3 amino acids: CSASRQGAETQYF. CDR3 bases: TGCAGTGCTAGTAGGCAGGGCGCCGAGACCCAGTACTTC.

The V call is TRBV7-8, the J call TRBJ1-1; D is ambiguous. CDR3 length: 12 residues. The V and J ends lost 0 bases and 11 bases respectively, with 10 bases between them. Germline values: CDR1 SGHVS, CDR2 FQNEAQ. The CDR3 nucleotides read TGTGCCAGCAGCTTAGCGCCGATGGGGGCTTTCTTT. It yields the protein CASSLAPMGAFF.

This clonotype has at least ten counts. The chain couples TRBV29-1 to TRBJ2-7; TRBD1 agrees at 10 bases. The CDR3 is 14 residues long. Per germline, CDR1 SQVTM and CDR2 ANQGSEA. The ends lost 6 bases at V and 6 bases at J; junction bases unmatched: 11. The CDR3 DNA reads TGCAGCGTGGGAAAATGGGACAGGGGTTTCGAGCAGTACTTC. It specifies CSVGKWDRGFEQYF.

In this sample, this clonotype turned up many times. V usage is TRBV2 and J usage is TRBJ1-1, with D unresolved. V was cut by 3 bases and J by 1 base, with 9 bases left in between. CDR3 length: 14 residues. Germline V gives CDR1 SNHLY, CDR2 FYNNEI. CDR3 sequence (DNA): TGTGCCAGCAGTGATGGTGCAGGGAACACTGAAGCTTTCTTT. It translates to CASSDGAGNTEAFF.

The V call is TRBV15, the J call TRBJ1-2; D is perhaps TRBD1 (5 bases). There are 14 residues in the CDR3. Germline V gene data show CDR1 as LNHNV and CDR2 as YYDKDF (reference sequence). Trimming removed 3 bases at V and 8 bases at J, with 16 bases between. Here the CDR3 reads CATSSVVPGQGYTF. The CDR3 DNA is TGTGCCACCAGCAGCGTAGTCCCAGGGCAGGGCTACACCTTC.

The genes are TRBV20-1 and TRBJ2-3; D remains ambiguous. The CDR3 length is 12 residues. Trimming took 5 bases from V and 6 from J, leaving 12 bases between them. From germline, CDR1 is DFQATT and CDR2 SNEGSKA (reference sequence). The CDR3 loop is CSAPDPIDTQYF. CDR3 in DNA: TGCAGTGCTCCCGACCCGATCGATACGCAGTATTTT.

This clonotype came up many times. For the CDR3, the DNA is TGCAGCGTTGAAGGACAGGGCAAGACCCAGTACTTC. It yields the protein CSVEGQGKTQYF. This chain joins TRBV29-1 and TRBJ2-5, with 7 bases matching TRBD1. CDR3 length: 12 residues. Losses at the gene ends were 1 base for V and 6 bases for J; bases not matched to a gene: 2. Per the germline V gene, CDR1 is SQVTM and CDR2 is ANQGSEA.

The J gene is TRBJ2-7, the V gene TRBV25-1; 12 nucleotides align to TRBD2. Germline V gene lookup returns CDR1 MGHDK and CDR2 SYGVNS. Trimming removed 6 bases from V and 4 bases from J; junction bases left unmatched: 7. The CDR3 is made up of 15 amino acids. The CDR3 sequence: CASSLGLAGHYEQYF. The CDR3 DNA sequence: TGTGCCAGCAGCCTCGGACTAGCGGGACATTACGAGCAGTACTTC.

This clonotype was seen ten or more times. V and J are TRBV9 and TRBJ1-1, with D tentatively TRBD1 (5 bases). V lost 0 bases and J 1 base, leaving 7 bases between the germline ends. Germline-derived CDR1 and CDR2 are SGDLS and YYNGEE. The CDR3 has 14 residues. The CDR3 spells CASSVAQGNTEAFF. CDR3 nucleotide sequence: TGTGCCAGCAGCGTAGCGCAGGGGAACACTGAAGCTTTCTTT.

CDR3 residues: CSVGAGQVDTGRTQYF. CDR3 DNA: TGCAGCGTTGGCGCCGGGCAAGTCGACACAGGACGGACCCAGTACTTC. The chain employs TRBV29-1 and TRBJ2-5, with D perhaps TRBD1 (5 bases). V lost 4 bases to trimming and J lost 7 bases, with 25 bases between them. The CDR3 runs to 16 residues. CDR1 is SQVTM and CDR2 is ANQGSEA in the germline V gene.

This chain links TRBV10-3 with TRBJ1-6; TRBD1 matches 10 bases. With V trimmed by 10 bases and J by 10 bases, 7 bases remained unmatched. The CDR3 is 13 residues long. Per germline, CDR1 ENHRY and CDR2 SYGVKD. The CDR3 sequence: CATGTGDSSPLHF. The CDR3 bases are TGTGCCACCGGGACAGGGGATAGCTCACCCCTCCACTTT.

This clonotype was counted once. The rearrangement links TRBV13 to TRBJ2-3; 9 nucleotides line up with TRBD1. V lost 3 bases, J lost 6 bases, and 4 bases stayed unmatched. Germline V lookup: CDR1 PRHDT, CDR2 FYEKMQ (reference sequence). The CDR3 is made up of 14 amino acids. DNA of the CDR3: TGTGCCAGCAGCTTTGGGACAGGGCCCGATACGCAGTATTTT. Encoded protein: CASSFGTGPDTQYF.

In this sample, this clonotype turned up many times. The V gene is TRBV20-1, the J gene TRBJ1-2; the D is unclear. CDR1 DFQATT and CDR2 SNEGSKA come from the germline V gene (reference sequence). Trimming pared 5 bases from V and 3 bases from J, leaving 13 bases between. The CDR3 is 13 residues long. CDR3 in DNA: TGCAGTGCTCATAGGACTGCTGACTATGGCTACACCTTC. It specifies CSAHRTADYGYTF.

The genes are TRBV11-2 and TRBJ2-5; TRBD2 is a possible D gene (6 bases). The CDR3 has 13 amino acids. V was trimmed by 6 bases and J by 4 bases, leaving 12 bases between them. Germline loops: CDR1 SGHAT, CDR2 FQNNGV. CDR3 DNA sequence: TGTGCCAGCAGACTACGGGAGTTAGAGACCCAGTACTTC. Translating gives CASRLRELETQYF.